This T cell receptor (beta chain) was profiled in a study of T cells in Graves' hyperthyroidism and ophthalmopathy. Researchers amplified the TCR beta CDR3 regions from RNA transcripts. The primer set for the first-round RT-PCR of the TCR CDR3 was HTBI. Via MiXCR, TCRdb re-called the multiplex PCR reads, giving one row per CDR3 protein. The sample carries hundreds of thousands of distinct CDR3 sequences, 15% to 20% recorded once. Whole-study results and caveats: Researchers found most expanded thyroid clonotypes above 0.001 in blood as well. Before onset, ophthalmopathy was predicted by the model a median roughly 6.8 months earlier.

Germline CDR1 reads LGHNT; CDR2 reads FRNRAP. With V trimmed by 6 bases and J by 5 bases, 3 bases remained unmatched. There are 13 residues in the CDR3. This clonotype was recorded many times. Antigen unknown. The rearrangement joins TRBV12-5 to TRBJ1-4, with 7 bases lining up with TRBD1. The sample was blood. This TCR was sampled from a woman younger than 35 with Graves' ophthalmopathy. This CDR3 is CASGTTGNEKLFF. The CDR3, as DNA: TGTGCTAGTGGGACGACAGGGAATGAAAAACTGTTTTTT.